This is a list of T cell receptor beta chains from one sample in a study of identical twins. TCRdb re-derived calls from the 5' RACE reads in MiXCR, one entry per CDR3 protein. The data contain 1.5 million or so distinct CDR3 sequences, under 35% of them singletons. What was sequenced was cord blood. The receptors were gathered from a newborn girl in good health. Both conserved end residues are part of each CDR3. The order of the fields is clone size, J gene, V gene, D gene, CDR3 protein, CDR3 DNA. A D gene is named only where the DNA matches it firmly. Some rows have no size entry. The others give once, few or many, or a class for an expanded clone.

clone size: many
J gene: TRBJ2-1
V gene: TRBV6-5
D gene: -
CDR3 protein: CASSYGRAWAYNEQFF
CDR3 DNA: TGTGCCAGCAGTTACGGTAGGGCTTGGGCCTACAATGAGCAGTTCTTC

clone size: few
J gene: TRBJ2-5
V gene: TRBV3-1
D gene: -
CDR3 protein: CASSQGSIETQYF
CDR3 DNA: TGTGCCAGCAGCCAGGGGAGTATAGAGACCCAGTACTTC

clone size: -
J gene: TRBJ1-1
V gene: TRBV5-1
D gene: TRBD1
CDR3 protein: CASSVRQGGNTEAFF
CDR3 DNA: TGCGCCAGCAGCGTCAGACAGGGGGGGAACACTGAAGCTTTCTTT

clone size: many
J gene: TRBJ2-5
V gene: TRBV5-5
D gene: -
CDR3 protein: CASSFGGQQETQYF
CDR3 DNA: TGTGCCAGCAGCTTCGGTGGCCAGCAAGAGACCCAGTACTTC

clone size: -
J gene: TRBJ2-7
V gene: TRBV5-6
D gene: -
CDR3 protein: CASSLGTPRDEQYF
CDR3 DNA: TGTGCCAGCAGCTTGGGTACACCGAGGGACGAGCAGTACTTC

clone size: -
J gene: TRBJ2-3
V gene: TRBV14
D gene: TRBD2
CDR3 protein: CASSAGLVWADTQYF
CDR3 DNA: TGTGCCAGCAGCGCAGGACTAGTTTGGGCAGATACGCAGTATTTT

clone size: few
J gene: TRBJ2-1
V gene: TRBV7-8
D gene: -
CDR3 protein: CASSSTPGHNSEQFF
CDR3 DNA: TGTGCCAGCAGCTCCACACCGGGGCACAACAGTGAGCAGTTCTTC

clone size: -
J gene: TRBJ1-5
V gene: TRBV6-1
D gene: -
CDR3 protein: CATQPGIGNQPQHF
CDR3 DNA: TGTGCCACCCAGCCAGGGATTGGCAATCAGCCCCAGCATTTT

clone size: -
J gene: TRBJ1-6
V gene: TRBV20-1
D gene: -
CDR3 protein: CSGAGDYNSPLHF
CDR3 DNA: TGCAGTGGGGCAGGGGACTATAATTCACCCCTCCACTTT

clone size: -
J gene: TRBJ1-5
V gene: TRBV12-3/TRBV12-4
D gene: TRBD1
CDR3 protein: CASSAGTGGPYSNQPQHF
CDR3 DNA: TGTGCCAGCAGTGCCGGGACAGGGGGGCCTTATAGCAATCAGCCCCAGCATTTT

clone size: -
J gene: TRBJ2-1
V gene: TRBV12-3/TRBV12-4
D gene: TRBD2
CDR3 protein: CASSLTLAGYNEQFF
CDR3 DNA: TGTGCCAGCAGTCTAACACTAGCGGGCTACAATGAGCAGTTCTTC

clone size: -
J gene: TRBJ2-3
V gene: TRBV2
D gene: -
CDR3 protein: CASTAGWNTQYF
CDR3 DNA: TGTGCCAGCACCGCTGGTTGGAATACGCAGTATTTT

clone size: -
J gene: TRBJ2-3
V gene: TRBV10-3
D gene: -
CDR3 protein: CAISESRAGALGDTQYF
CDR3 DNA: TGTGCCATCAGTGAGTCGAGGGCGGGGGCCCTAGGGGATACGCAGTATTTT

clone size: -
J gene: TRBJ1-5
V gene: TRBV2
D gene: -
CDR3 protein: CASSAGAAGISNQPQHF
CDR3 DNA: TGTGCCAGCAGTGCAGGGGCGGCGGGTATTAGCAATCAGCCCCAGCATTTT

clone size: few
J gene: TRBJ1-1
V gene: TRBV28
D gene: -
CDR3 protein: CASSLEQMNTEAFF
CDR3 DNA: TGTGCCAGCAGTTTGGAGCAGATGAACACTGAAGCTTTCTTT

clone size: few
J gene: TRBJ1-5
V gene: TRBV29-1
D gene: -
CDR3 protein: CSVEAPRGSNQPQHF
CDR3 DNA: TGCAGCGTTGAAGCGCCCAGGGGAAGCAATCAGCCCCAGCATTTT

clone size: few
J gene: TRBJ2-7
V gene: TRBV7-6
D gene: TRBD1
CDR3 protein: CASSSGIRQGTYEQYF
CDR3 DNA: TGTGCCAGCAGCTCCGGGATTAGACAGGGTACCTACGAGCAGTACTTC

clone size: -
J gene: TRBJ1-2
V gene: TRBV9
D gene: -
CDR3 protein: CASSVARRETGNYGYTF
CDR3 DNA: TGTGCCAGCAGCGTAGCCCGAAGGGAAACGGGGAACTATGGCTACACCTTC

clone size: -
J gene: TRBJ1-4
V gene: TRBV5-1
D gene: -
CDR3 protein: CASSLAVATTNEKLFF
CDR3 DNA: TGCGCCAGCAGCTTGGCCGTAGCTACAACTAATGAAAAACTGTTTTTT

clone size: few
J gene: TRBJ2-7
V gene: TRBV4-2
D gene: -
CDR3 protein: CASSQLVSYNEQYF
CDR3 DNA: TGTGCCAGCAGCCAACTAGTCTCCTACAATGAGCAGTACTTC

clone size: -
J gene: TRBJ2-5
V gene: TRBV7-2
D gene: TRBD1
CDR3 protein: CASSLAGQGTQETQYF
CDR3 DNA: TGTGCCAGCAGCTTAGCGGGACAGGGAACCCAAGAGACCCAGTACTTC

clone size: -
J gene: TRBJ1-1
V gene: TRBV10-3
D gene: TRBD1
CDR3 protein: CAIRDRDRGKNTEAFF
CDR3 DNA: TGTGCCATCAGAGACCGGGACAGGGGTAAAAACACTGAAGCTTTCTTT

clone size: -
J gene: TRBJ1-1
V gene: TRBV3-1
D gene: -
CDR3 protein: CASSQETMNTEAFF
CDR3 DNA: TGTGCCAGCAGCCAAGAAACCATGAACACTGAAGCTTTCTTT

clone size: -
J gene: TRBJ2-1
V gene: TRBV3-1
D gene: TRBD2
CDR3 protein: CASSQAWTSGRKDEQFF
CDR3 DNA: TGTGCCAGCAGCCAAGCCTGGACTAGCGGGAGGAAAGATGAGCAGTTCTTC

clone size: -
J gene: TRBJ2-3
V gene: TRBV27
D gene: -
CDR3 protein: CASSLSGSFTQYF
CDR3 DNA: TGTGCCAGCAGTTTATCAGGGTCATTTACGCAGTATTTT

clone size: few
J gene: TRBJ1-3
V gene: TRBV12-3/TRBV12-4
D gene: -
CDR3 protein: CASRPTGTAGNTIYF
CDR3 DNA: TGTGCCAGCAGGCCTACGGGGACGGCAGGAAACACCATATATTTT

clone size: few
J gene: TRBJ2-7
V gene: TRBV14
D gene: -
CDR3 protein: CASSQDRTAAYEQYF
CDR3 DNA: TGTGCCAGCAGCCAAGATCGTACAGCGGCCTACGAGCAGTACTTC

clone size: many
J gene: TRBJ2-4
V gene: TRBV11-2
D gene: TRBD2
CDR3 protein: CASRHRGLAGTSNIQYF
CDR3 DNA: TGTGCCAGCCGACACAGGGGACTAGCGGGAACCTCAAACATTCAGTACTTC

clone size: many
J gene: TRBJ2-3
V gene: TRBV3-1
D gene: TRBD2
CDR3 protein: CASSQDLAELTDTQYF
CDR3 DNA: TGTGCCAGCAGCCAAGACCTAGCGGAGCTCACAGATACGCAGTATTTT

clone size: many
J gene: TRBJ2-7
V gene: TRBV20-1
D gene: -
CDR3 protein: CSARGYRDSNDEQYF
CDR3 DNA: TGCAGTGCTAGGGGATACCGGGATTCAAACGACGAGCAGTACTTC

clone size: -
J gene: TRBJ2-1
V gene: TRBV12-3/TRBV12-4
D gene: -
CDR3 protein: CASSFRRPINEQFF
CDR3 DNA: TGTGCCAGCAGTTTCCGGCGACCGATCAATGAGCAGTTCTTC

clone size: -
J gene: TRBJ2-3
V gene: TRBV7-2
D gene: -
CDR3 protein: CASELIALGKDTQYF
CDR3 DNA: TGTGCCAGCGAATTAATCGCGCTGGGGAAAGATACGCAGTATTTT

clone size: -
J gene: TRBJ2-2
V gene: TRBV6-1
D gene: -
CDR3 protein: CASSEASSGGELFF
CDR3 DNA: TGTGCCAGCAGTGAAGCGTCGTCGGGCGGGGAGCTGTTTTTT

clone size: -
J gene: TRBJ2-3
V gene: TRBV5-4
D gene: -
CDR3 protein: CASSGGGGWDTQYF
CDR3 DNA: TGTGCCAGCAGCGGGGGCGGAGGATGGGATACGCAGTATTTT

clone size: -
J gene: TRBJ2-4
V gene: TRBV29-1
D gene: -
CDR3 protein: CGVVRGRGIQYF
CDR3 DNA: TGCGGCGTTGTGAGGGGGCGGGGCATTCAGTACTTC

clone size: -
J gene: TRBJ1-5
V gene: TRBV4-2
D gene: TRBD1
CDR3 protein: CASSNTGDQPQHF
CDR3 DNA: TGTGCCAGCAGCAATACAGGGGATCAGCCCCAGCATTTT

clone size: -
J gene: TRBJ2-7
V gene: TRBV5-1
D gene: TRBD2
CDR3 protein: CASSPAGTSGRGSYEQYF
CDR3 DNA: TGCGCCAGCAGCCCGGCCGGGACTAGCGGGAGAGGGTCCTACGAGCAGTACTTC

clone size: few
J gene: TRBJ1-1
V gene: TRBV10-1
D gene: -
CDR3 protein: CASSEYVATEAFF
CDR3 DNA: TGCGCCAGCAGTGAGTACGTGGCGACTGAAGCTTTCTTT

clone size: -
J gene: TRBJ1-4
V gene: TRBV29-1
D gene: -
CDR3 protein: CSVEPGIGEKLFF
CDR3 DNA: TGCAGCGTTGAACCGGGGATTGGGGAAAAACTGTTTTTT